A selection of T cell receptor beta chains follows, all from one sample in a study of OX40 agonist ivuxolimab in advanced cancers. Clones were sequenced by immunoSEQ multiplex PCR, and TCRdb holds only the in-frame ones, with some missing. The sample has 55,000 to 70,000 clones; 85% to 90% are singletons. The input for sequencing was CD4+ or CD8+ T cells sorted from blood, taken in a trial of the OX40 agonist ivuxolimab. The receptors were gathered from an adult with an advanced solid tumor such as melanoma, head and neck, liver or kidney cancer. Each CDR3 is given with its conserved first and last residue. D genes are given only for firm matches. Clone size is stated in some rows and not others, as once, few, many or a class when expanded.

>13|TRBJ1-2|-|-|TRBV5-6
CASSLEQNYGYTF
TGTGCCAGCAGCTTAGAACAGAACTATGGCTACACCTTC
>15|TRBJ2-7|-|TRBD1|TRBV6-5
CASSAYRGASYEQYF
TGTGCCAGCAGTGCCTACAGGGGGGCCTCCTACGAGCAGTACTTC
>11|TRBJ1-2|-|-|TRBV29-1
CSVQGYYGYTF
TGCAGCGTACAGGGTTACTATGGCTACACCTTC
>13|TRBJ1-4|-|-|TRBV6-5
CASSYATNEKLFF
TGTGCCAGCAGTTATGCAACTAATGAAAAACTGTTTTTT
>16|TRBJ1-6|few|-|TRBV4-2
CASSQSWAAVGSPLHF
TGTGCCAGCAGCCAATCATGGGCGGCGGTGGGGTCACCCCTCCACTTT
>14|TRBJ2-7|-|TRBD1|TRBV9
CASSSGQGAYEQYF
TGTGCCAGCAGCTCGGGACAGGGGGCCTACGAGCAGTACTTC
>10|TRBJ2-7|-|-|TRBV10-3
CATGGNEQYF
TGTGCCACCGGGGGTAACGAGCAGTACTTC
>14|TRBJ1-6|-|TRBD1|TRBV7-8
CASTRGQGNSPLHF
TGTGCCAGCACCCGGGGACAGGGAAATTCACCCCTCCACTTT
>13|TRBJ1-2|-|-|TRBV7-9
CASSLPESAGYTF
TGTGCCAGCAGCTTACCTGAGTCAGCTGGCTACACCTTC
>15|TRBJ1-5|few|-|TRBV7-9
CASSPVGGPTQPQHF
TGTGCCAGCAGTCCTGTAGGGGGGCCCACTCAGCCCCAGCATTTT
>16|TRBJ1-1|-|TRBD1|TRBV7-2
CASSLAGTGVNTEAFF
TGTGCCAGCAGCTTAGCGGGGACAGGAGTGAACACTGAAGCTTTCTTT
>14|TRBJ1-2|-|-|TRBV19
CASSERHSNYGYTF
TGTGCCAGTAGTGAACGACACTCCAACTATGGCTACACCTTC
>14|TRBJ2-2|-|-|TRBV11-3
CASSPRQGTGELFF
TGTGCCAGCAGCCCACGGCAGGGCACCGGGGAGCTGTTTTTT
>13|TRBJ1-2|-|-|TRBV5-6
CASSVDSNYGYTF
TGTGCCAGCAGCGTGGACAGTAACTATGGCTACACCTTC
>13|TRBJ2-4|-|TRBD1|TRBV5-4
CASSRTGEDIQYF
TGTGCCAGCAGCAGGACAGGGGAGGACATTCAGTACTTC
>17|TRBJ2-2|-|TRBD2|TRBV19
CASSPSGLYLNTGELFF
TGTGCCAGTAGTCCCTCGGGACTATACCTGAACACCGGGGAGCTGTTTTTT
>16|TRBJ2-3|-|TRBD2|TRBV5-4
CASSLERGGVTDTQYF
TGTGCCAGCAGCTTAGAGCGGGGGGGCGTCACAGATACGCAGTATTTT
>15|TRBJ2-2|-|TRBD1|TRBV7-9
CASSSGTGPTGELFF
TGTGCCAGCAGTTCCGGGACAGGGCCGACCGGGGAGCTGTTTTTT
>14|TRBJ2-1|-|TRBD1|TRBV7-3
CASSADRPYNEQFF
TGTGCCAGCAGCGCGGACAGGCCCTACAATGAGCAGTTCTTC
>15|TRBJ2-7|-|-|TRBV30
CAWSVIGKLDYEQYF
TGTGCCTGGAGTGTAATAGGTAAACTCGACTACGAGCAGTACTTC
>12|TRBJ2-3|-|TRBD1|TRBV29-1
CGSGQITDTQYF
TGCGGCTCGGGACAGATCACAGATACGCAGTATTTT
>15|TRBJ1-4|once|-|TRBV28
CASSLYPRVDEKLFF
TGTGCCAGCAGTTTATATCCCCGGGTTGATGAAAAACTGTTTTTT
>14|TRBJ2-3|-|TRBD1|TRBV7-2
CASSVDRARGTQYF
TGTGCCAGCAGCGTAGACAGGGCCCGGGGCACGCAGTATTTT
>15|TRBJ2-1|-|TRBD2|TRBV10-3
CAISEGTSGKNEQFF
TGTGCCATCAGTGAAGGGACTAGCGGTAAGAATGAGCAGTTCTTC
>12|TRBJ1-2|-|-|TRBV5-6
CASSFGNYGYTF
TGTGCCAGCAGCTTCGGCAACTATGGCTACACCTTC
>14|TRBJ2-7|-|-|TRBV6-5
CASSYALSNYEQYF
TGTGCCAGCAGTTACGCGCTGTCAAACTACGAGCAGTACTTC
>16|TRBJ2-5|-|-|TRBV5-1
CASSLDGGGYQETQYF
TGCGCCAGCAGCTTGGATGGAGGGGGTTACCAAGAGACCCAGTACTTC
>14|TRBJ2-7|-|-|TRBV16
CASSEGSFFYEQYF
TGTGCCAGCAGCGAAGGGTCTTTTTTCTACGAGCAGTACTTC
>17|TRBJ2-6|-|TRBD1|TRBV30
CAWRRDRALSGANVLTF
TGTGCCTGGAGACGGGACAGGGCTCTCTCTGGGGCCAACGTCCTGACTTTC
>15|TRBJ1-5|-|-|TRBV16
CASSQGSRGYQPQHF
TGTGCCAGCAGCCAAGGAAGTAGGGGATATCAGCCCCAGCATTTT
>16|TRBJ2-2|-|TRBD1|TRBV9
CASSLSGTGNTGELFF
TGTGCCAGCAGCCTATCCGGGACAGGGAACACCGGGGAGCTGTTTTTT
>14|TRBJ2-5|-|-|TRBV11-3
CASSPDRYQETQYF
TGTGCCAGCAGCCCAGACAGGTATCAAGAGACCCAGTACTTC
>19|TRBJ1-1|-|-|TRBV15
CATSRDLMGRGRGNTEAFF
TGTGCCACCAGCAGAGATCTAATGGGCAGGGGAAGAGGGAACACTGAAGCTTTCTTT